Included here is one T cell receptor beta chain sequence, with context. The data originate from a study of blood T cell repertoires in COVID-19. In the study overall: Acute and convalescent COVID-19 samples came from the United States, Italy and Spain. PBMCs, B-cell-depleted T cells, or T cells were the source of the cDNA or gDNA that made up the material.

This CDR3 has 14 residues. Germline V gene lookup returns CDR1 LNHDA and CDR2 SQIVND (reference sequence). V lost 10 bases to trimming and J lost 5 bases, with 20 bases between them. Original methodology: Amplified reference gene primers provided the basis for estimating nucleated cell counts. The repertoire was sequenced with immunoSEQ multiplex PCR; TCRdb's copy has only in-frame clones and lacks some. Clone size and V and J calls were adopted from that table, with D and trimming inferred from the DNA. The data hold approximately 300,000 clones, with more than 70% observed a single time. This chain links TRBV19 with TRBJ1-1; D is uncertain. This clonotype was obtained from a woman aged 25-40 years who had recovered from COVID-19. Specimen: PBMCs or T cells enriched from blood (not recorded which). The CDR3: CATRERREWTEAFF. The CDR3 DNA follows: TGTGCCACCCGCGAGAGGAGGGAATGGACTGAAGCTTTCTTT.